One sample yielded the 18 T cell receptor beta chains listed below, sequenced in a study of blood T cell repertoires in COVID-19. The assay was immunoSEQ multiplex PCR, and TCRdb's table has in-frame clones only and misses some. The table includes 70,000 to 95,000 clones, 88% detected once. The sequenced material came from peripheral blood. The receptors were sampled from a woman older than 75 with active COVID-19.

The gene calls are TRBV30 and TRBJ2-7; D perhaps matches TRBD1 (5 bases). The CDR3 has 13 residues. CDR1 GTSNPN and CDR2 SVGIG come from the germline V gene (reference sequence). Trimming removed 2 bases from V and 7 bases from J, with 15 bases in between. The DNA of the CDR3 is TGTGCCTGGAGTCGTAATAGGGGATATGAGCAGTACTTC. Its translation is CAWSRNRGYEQYF.

The chain recombines TRBV27 with TRBJ2-7; 9 bases fit TRBD2. With 1 base clipped from V and 2 bases from J, the junction kept 12 bases outside the gene matches. Germline-derived CDR1 and CDR2 are MNHEY and SMNVEV (reference sequence). The CDR3 is made up of 18 amino acids. CDR3 residues: CASSLFGLAGSGTYEQYF. CDR3 coding DNA: TGTGCCAGCAGTTTATTCGGGCTAGCGGGGAGCGGGACCTACGAGCAGTACTTC.

J is TRBJ2-7 and V is TRBV28, with 9 bases identical to TRBD1. Germline-derived CDR1 and CDR2 are MDHEN and SYDVKM. The CDR3 is made up of 15 amino acids. V gave up 6 bases and J gave up 3 bases; unmatched junction bases: 9. CDR3: CASSIMTGGLYEQYF. The CDR3 bases are TGTGCCAGCAGCATTATGACAGGGGGACTCTACGAGCAGTACTTC.

The chain joins TRBV29-1 to TRBJ2-2; 8 bases map to TRBD1. V was pared by 4 bases and J by 1 base, with 5 bases of the junction left unmatched. The germline gives CDR1 SQVTM, CDR2 ANQGSEA. CDR3 length: 15 amino acids. The CDR3 DNA is TGCAGCGTTGTAGTGACAGGGGTGAACACCGGGGAGCTGTTTTTT. Encoded protein: CSVVVTGVNTGELFF.

Only a few counts were recorded for this clone. V is TRBV11-3 and J is TRBJ2-5; perhaps TRBD2 as D (6 bases). Per germline, CDR1 SGHNT and CDR2 YENEEA. Between the trimmed V and J ends, which lost 1 base and 4 bases, there was a span of 7 bases. The CDR3 runs to 13 residues. The CDR3: CASSLGGGETQYF. The CDR3 DNA follows: TGTGCCAGCAGCTTAGGGGGAGGAGAGACCCAGTACTTC.

The genes are TRBV9 and TRBJ2-7; a possible D gene is TRBD2 (5 bases). The length of the CDR3 is 16 residues. The germline CDR1 and CDR2 sequences are SGDLS and YYNGEE. V was cut by 2 bases and J by 3 bases, with 18 bases left in between. CDR3 DNA sequence: TGTGCCAGCAGCGTCCGGACTGGTCGGCTCAGCTACGAGCAGTACTTC. Encoded protein: CASSVRTGRLSYEQYF.

This clone has only one observation. The chain employs TRBV29-1 and TRBJ2-1; 11 nucleotides agree with TRBD2. The germline gives CDR1 SQVTM, CDR2 ANQGSEA. Trimming at V came to 4 bases and at J to 7 bases, leaving 3 bases not matched to a gene. This CDR3 comprises 13 residues. The CDR3 nucleotides are TGCAGCGTTGCTGCTAGCGGGAGGAATGAGCAGTTCTTC. It encodes CSVAASGRNEQFF.

The gene calls are TRBV28 and TRBJ2-7; 7 bases are a match to TRBD2. The ends lost 10 bases at V and 5 bases at J; junction bases unmatched: 14. CDR1 is MDHEN, CDR2 SYDVKM, per germline. The CDR3 consists of 14 residues. In nucleotides, the CDR3 is TGTGCCATCACGGGAGGTTCGCTGGTCCACGAGCAGTACTTC. It translates to CAITGGSLVHEQYF.

The rearrangement links TRBV6-5 to TRBJ1-4; TRBD1 is a possible D gene (5 bases). CDR1 is MNHEY and CDR2 is SVGAGI in the germline V gene. CDR3 size: 12 residues. The V end was cut by 6 bases, the J end by 8 bases, with 10 bases between. DNA for the CDR3: TGTGCCAGCAGGGCAGGGCACGAAAAACTGTTTTTT. Translated: CASRAGHEKLFF.

This chain joins TRBV7-2 and TRBJ2-3, with 7 bases identical to TRBD2. The CDR3 totals 16 residues. The germline gives CDR1 SGHTA, CDR2 FQGNSA. The V gene end was trimmed by 7 bases and the J gene end by 2 bases; junction bases not matched to a gene: 12. As DNA, the CDR3 is TGTGCCAGCACTGCGAGGGCGGGAGAGGTCACAGATACGCAGTATTTT. This encodes CASTARAGEVTDTQYF.

This chain links TRBV7-3 with TRBJ2-5, with D possibly being TRBD1 (5 bases). The CDR3 consists of 13 residues. V shed 1 base and J shed 5 bases, with 8 bases lying between them. The germline V gene has CDR1 SGHTA and CDR2 FQGTGA. CDR3 DNA sequence: TGTGCCAGCAGCTTAAACAGGCGGGAGACCCAGTACTTC. Encoded protein: CASSLNRRETQYF.

CDR3 sequence (DNA): TGTGCCAGCAGTGACCGACGGTCGACTAGGCAGTTCTTC. It specifies CASSDRRSTRQFF. J is TRBJ2-1 and V is TRBV27; perhaps TRBD2 as D (6 bases). CDR1 is MNHEY, CDR2 SMNVEV, per germline (reference sequence). The V gene lost 5 bases and the J gene lost 12 bases, with 17 bases spanning the gap. The CDR3 covers 13 residues.

This clone was observed a few times. The chain has TRBV7-8 and TRBJ1-2, with D possibly being TRBD1 (5 bases). This CDR3 is 14 amino acids long. V was pared by 2 bases and J by 0 bases, with 7 bases between. CDR1 is SGHVS and CDR2 is FQNEAQ in the germline V gene. This chain's CDR3 is CASSLHRTNYGYTF. The CDR3 nucleotides read TGTGCCAGCAGCTTACACAGGACTAACTATGGCTACACCTTC.

The V gene is TRBV28, the J gene TRBJ2-7; possible D gene TRBD1, 5 bases. V lost 5 bases and J lost 6, with 8 bases in between. Germline CDR1 MDHEN, CDR2 SYDVKM. This CDR3 is built from 11 residues. This chain's CDR3 is CASSLQGEQYF. The CDR3 DNA reads TGTGCCAGCAGTCTGCAGGGCGAGCAGTACTTC. The full variable domain, with the rest looked up from reference TRBV28 and TRBJ2-7, is DVKVTQSSRYLVKRTGEKVFLECVQDMDHENMFWYRQDPGLGLRLIYFSYDVKMKEKGDIPEGYSVSREKKERFSLILESASTNQTSMYLCASSLQGEQYFGPGTRLTVT.

This clone was seen a few times. The chain uses TRBV7-9 and TRBJ1-5; 8 nucleotides agree with TRBD1. The CDR3 runs 15 residues. Trimming took 3 bases from V and 4 from J; bases not matched to a gene: 5. Germline V gene lookup returns CDR1 SEHNR and CDR2 FQNEAQ (reference sequence). CDR3 DNA sequence: TGTGCCAGCAGCTTCGCGGGACAGGCTAATCAGCCCCAGCATTTT. It encodes CASSFAGQANQPQHF. Drawing the rest from reference TRBV7-9 and TRBJ1-5, the complete variable domain is DTGVSQNPRHKITKRGQNVTFRCDPISEHNRLYWYRQTLGQGPEFLTYFQNEAQLEKSRLLSDRFSAERPKGSFSTLEIQRTEQGDSAMYLCASSFAGQANQPQHFGDGTRLSIL.

This clone was seen once. The chain has TRBV7-7 and TRBJ2-1, with a possible D match to TRBD2 (6 bases). CDR1 SSHAT and CDR2 FNYEAQ come from the germline V gene (reference sequence). The V and J ends lost 1 base and 7 bases respectively, with 14 bases between them. This CDR3 has 15 amino acids. This chain's CDR3 is CASSLGRPGVNEQFF. The CDR3 DNA reads TGTGCCAGCAGCTTAGGACGACCGGGAGTGAATGAGCAGTTCTTC.

In its sample, this clone was seen once. The J gene is TRBJ1-2, the V gene TRBV7-9, with D unclear. The V end was cut by 4 bases, the J end by 6 bases, with 12 bases between. The CDR3 is 13 residues long. Per germline, CDR1 SEHNR and CDR2 FQNEAQ (reference sequence). The CDR3 DNA reads TGTGCCAGCAGCTCCGGGAATGGCCATGGCTACACCTTC. It translates to CASSSGNGHGYTF.

The rearrangement uses TRBV19 and TRBJ2-1; perhaps TRBD2 as D (6 bases). Trimming removed 0 bases at V and 9 bases at J, with 18 bases between. The CDR3 covers 16 residues. CDR1 is LNHDA, CDR2 SQIVND, per germline (reference sequence). CDR3 DNA: TGTGCCAGTAGTATAGAGGGCGGGATGTTTATAGGTGAGCAGTTCTTC. Translation gives CASSIEGGMFIGEQFF.